The rows below give T cell receptor beta chains drawn from one sample of a study of shared T cell receptors in the human thymus. The table came from immunoSEQ multiplex PCR; TCRdb's copy has only in-frame clones and leaves some out. The sample consists of roughly 700,000 clones, 70% to 90% of them appearing once. This sample was shared with a second study, whose subject was human thymus T cells.

Sequenced: thymocytes. These receptors all stem from a boy younger than two with a congenital heart defect. The conserved cysteine and the conserved F or W are not part of the CDR3 here.

CDR3 length: 14; J gene: TRBJ2-2; V gene: TRBV7-9; CDR3 protein: ASSLVQTGSTGELF
CDR3 length: 15; J gene: TRBJ2-7; V gene: TRBV11-2; CDR3 protein: ASSQSYTPSGTYEQY
CDR3 length: 14; J gene: TRBJ2-5; V gene: TRBV18; CDR3 protein: ASSLYLATSQETQY
CDR3 length: 13; J gene: TRBJ2-3; V gene: TRBV14; CDR3 protein: ASSPLGACRNTQY
CDR3 length: 13; J gene: TRBJ2-2; V gene: TRBV14; CDR3 protein: ASSQASSNTGELF
CDR3 length: 12; J gene: TRBJ2-3; V gene: TRBV27; CDR3 protein: ASTSTGPTDTQY
CDR3 length: 18; J gene: TRBJ2-7; V gene: TRBV27; CDR3 protein: ASSLTGESATGLLSYEQY
CDR3 length: 17; J gene: TRBJ2-7; V gene: TRBV28; CDR3 protein: ASSLRTGDLHYGPYEQY
CDR3 length: 12; J gene: TRBJ2-3; V gene: TRBV27; CDR3 protein: ASRDRGGTDTQY
CDR3 length: 17; J gene: TRBJ2-7; V gene: TRBV7-2; CDR3 protein: ASSLEGTSGRAWLYEQY
CDR3 length: 13; J gene: TRBJ2-7; V gene: TRBV6-5; CDR3 protein: ASRPFGLNSYEQY
CDR3 length: 13; J gene: TRBJ1-5; V gene: TRBV7-6; CDR3 protein: AQETAEHSNQPQH
CDR3 length: 12; J gene: TRBJ2-7; V gene: TRBV27; CDR3 protein: ASSSGTSGYEQY
CDR3 length: 12; J gene: TRBJ2-5; V gene: TRBV7-2; CDR3 protein: ASSLGQGSETQY
CDR3 length: 12; J gene: TRBJ2-3; V gene: TRBV27; CDR3 protein: ASRGLAGGGTQY
CDR3 length: 11; J gene: TRBJ1-1; V gene: TRBV19; CDR3 protein: ASSMRAGTEAF
CDR3 length: 9; J gene: TRBJ2-3; V gene: TRBV28; CDR3 protein: ATGGKLTQY
CDR3 length: 14; J gene: TRBJ2-1; V gene: TRBV27; CDR3 protein: ASSHRTGSSYNEQF
CDR3 length: 17; J gene: TRBJ2-7; V gene: TRBV5-6; CDR3 protein: ASSLGPPHRDRGPYEQY
CDR3 length: 11; J gene: TRBJ2-2; V gene: TRBV6-5; CDR3 protein: ASNRGQVGELF
CDR3 length: 13; J gene: TRBJ2-3; V gene: TRBV29-1; CDR3 protein: SVEVRGDGTDTQY
CDR3 length: 11; J gene: TRBJ2-7; V gene: TRBV30; CDR3 protein: AWSVSSAGEQY
CDR3 length: 14; J gene: TRBJ2-1; V gene: TRBV28; CDR3 protein: ATRGSSSGELNEQF
CDR3 length: 13; J gene: TRBJ1-1; V gene: TRBV10-3; CDR3 protein: AISEGTGVITEAF
CDR3 length: 15; J gene: TRBJ2-5; V gene: TRBV7-2; CDR3 protein: ASSLPGLAVSKETQY
CDR3 length: 13; J gene: TRBJ2-5; V gene: TRBV10-3; CDR3 protein: AISETGVPKETQY
CDR3 length: 12; J gene: TRBJ1-5; V gene: TRBV4-2; CDR3 protein: ASSSRQGGQPQH
CDR3 length: 14; J gene: TRBJ2-3; V gene: TRBV7-8; CDR3 protein: ASSPPRRGTTDTQY
CDR3 length: 15; J gene: TRBJ2-4; V gene: TRBV10-1; CDR3 protein: ASSECRIAGGPDIQY
CDR3 length: 13; J gene: TRBJ1-4; V gene: TRBV6-1; CDR3 protein: ASSDPGQANEKLF
CDR3 length: 14; J gene: TRBJ2-2; V gene: TRBV19; CDR3 protein: ASSIPGLGSTGELF
CDR3 length: 10; J gene: TRBJ2-7; V gene: TRBV27; CDR3 protein: ASSTGGVEQY
CDR3 length: 14; J gene: TRBJ2-7; V gene: TRBV30; CDR3 protein: AWRHTGLAGERRQY
CDR3 length: 14; J gene: TRBJ2-1; V gene: TRBV7-6; CDR3 protein: ASSLVASGIENEQF
CDR3 length: 14; J gene: TRBJ2-3; V gene: TRBV15; CDR3 protein: ATSRDYVPRADTQY
CDR3 length: 12; J gene: TRBJ2-1; V gene: TRBV6-5; CDR3 protein: ASSYGLANNEQF
CDR3 length: 11; J gene: TRBJ1-2; V gene: TRBV6-1; CDR3 protein: ASSDWHNYGYT
CDR3 length: 15; J gene: TRBJ2-1; V gene: TRBV4-3; CDR3 protein: ASSRGPPWSSYNEQF
CDR3 length: 15; J gene: TRBJ2-5; V gene: TRBV9; CDR3 protein: ASSPSSKRESPETQY
CDR3 length: 12; J gene: TRBJ2-3; V gene: TRBV25-1; CDR3 protein: ATKLAGPTDTQY